This entry lists 21 T cell receptor beta chains sequenced from one sample in a study of somatic mutations in cytotoxic T cells in rheumatoid arthritis. Only in-frame clones appear in the TCRdb table, and some are missing; sequencing was by immunoSEQ multiplex PCR. The repertoire has about 10,000 clones, around 81% of them found once; the top ten carry 7.6%. Material for sequencing was CD8+ T cells sorted from blood. These receptors originate from an adult with rheumatoid arthritis.

V usage is TRBV19 and J usage is TRBJ2-1; 8 positions agree with TRBD2. This CDR3 has 16 amino acids. CDR1 LNHDA and CDR2 SQIVND come from the germline V gene (reference sequence). Trimming at V came to 7 bases and at J to 3 bases, leaving 11 bases not matched to a gene. The CDR3 DNA reads as TGTGCCAGTACCCCACCCCCGGGAGGGTTCTACAATGAGCAGTTCTTC. The encoded protein is CASTPPPGGFYNEQFF.

This clone was seen a handful of times. The rearrangement links TRBV30 to TRBJ1-1; D is undetermined. The CDR3 sequence is 13 residues long. Germline V gene data show CDR1 as GTSNPN and CDR2 as SVGIG (reference sequence). V lost 2 bases and J lost 0, with 7 bases in between. CDR3 coding DNA: TGTGCCTGGAGTACCACGTTGAACACTGAAGCTTTCTTT. Protein product: CAWSTTLNTEAFF.

This chain connects TRBV2 to TRBJ1-4; TRBD1 aligns across 7 bases. CDR1 is SNHLY and CDR2 is FYNNEI in the germline V gene. The CDR3 totals 17 residues. J lost 2 bases, V lost 7 bases, and 13 bases had no gene match. CDR3 coding DNA: TGTGCCAGCATTTCGGCAGGGGGATTCGGGACTAATGAAAAACTGTTTTTT. Amino acids: CASISAGGFGTNEKLFF.

The CDR3 sequence is CASSENVAGWGTEAFF. CDR3 DNA: TGTGCCAGCAGTGAAAATGTAGCAGGGTGGGGCACTGAAGCTTTCTTT. The genes are TRBV6-1 and TRBJ1-1; the D gene is possibly TRBD1 (5 bases). The germline V gene has CDR1 MNHNS and CDR2 SASEGT. Trimming stripped 2 bases from V and 4 bases from J, with 17 bases between. The CDR3 totals 16 residues.

CDR3 loop: CASSLTSGGTLYEQYF. The CDR3 DNA is TGTGCCAGCAGTTTGACTAGCGGGGGGACACTCTACGAGCAGTACTTC. This sequence joins TRBV27 and TRBJ2-5, with 13 bases lining up with TRBD2. The end of the DNA fits TRBJ2-7 better, so the J call may be wrong. CDR3 length equals 16 residues. CDR1 is MNHEY, CDR2 SMNVEV, per germline (reference sequence).

CDR3 in amino acids: CASTQGQLLAYGYTF. For the CDR3, the DNA is TGTGCCAGCACCCAGGGACAGCTACTAGCCTATGGCTACACCTTC. V and J are TRBV28 and TRBJ1-2, with 7 positions matching TRBD1. Germline V gene lookup returns CDR1 MDHEN and CDR2 SYDVKM. The CDR3 extends over 15 amino acids. V gave up 7 bases and J gave up 4 bases; unmatched junction bases: 12.

The V call is TRBV2, the J call TRBJ2-3, with D maybe TRBD1 (6 bases). The V end was cut by 6 bases, the J end by 7 bases, with 20 bases between. Germline values: CDR1 SNHLY, CDR2 FYNNEI. The CDR3 runs to 15 residues. The CDR3 DNA reads as TGTGCCAGCAGCTTGAACTCCTCAGGGGACAATACGCAGTATTTT. Translated: CASSLNSSGDNTQYF.

V usage is TRBV19 and J usage is TRBJ2-1, with D unresolved. Trimming stripped 5 bases from V and 2 bases from J, with 10 bases between. From germline, CDR1 is LNHDA and CDR2 SQIVND (reference sequence). The CDR3 extends over 14 amino acids. The CDR3 DNA reads as TGTGCCAGTAGTCTCGGGTCTACCTACAATGAGCAGTTCTTC. This gives the protein CASSLGSTYNEQFF.

V usage is TRBV27 and J usage is TRBJ2-4; TRBD1 is a possible D gene (6 bases). Germline assignment: CDR1 MNHEY and CDR2 SMNVEV (reference sequence). The CDR3 has 15 residues. Trimming stripped 3 bases from V and 1 base from J, with 10 bases between. CDR3 amino acids: CASSFRDNAKNIQYF. CDR3 nucleotide sequence: TGTGCCAGCAGTTTCCGGGACAACGCCAAAAACATTCAGTACTTC.

This clone was counted a single time. Different DNA sequences within this sample yield the same CDR3. The V and J genes are TRBV5-1 and TRBJ2-1; D not certain. Looked up from germline, CDR1 is SGHRS and CDR2 is YFSETQ. The CDR3 totals 12 residues. Trimming left V 0 bases short and J 7 bases short, with 5 bases between. Here the CDR3 reads CASSLVRNEQFF. Here the CDR3 DNA reads TGCGCCAGCAGCTTGGTCCGGAATGAGCAGTTCTTC. The full variable domain, in which reference TRBV5-1 and TRBJ2-1 provide the parts outside the CDR3, is KAGVTQTPRYLIKTRGQQVTLSCSPISGHRSVSWYQQTPGQGLQFLFEYFSETQRNKGNFPGRFSGRQFSNSRSEMNVSTLELGDSALYLCASSLVRNEQFFGPGTRLTVL.

J is TRBJ2-1 and V is TRBV7-2; 8 positions match TRBD2. Trimming at V came to 1 base and at J to 1 base, leaving 0 bases not matched to a gene. Germline V gene data show CDR1 as SGHTA and CDR2 as FQGNSA. The CDR3 is 15 residues long. The DNA of the CDR3 is TGTGCCAGCAGCTTAGTAGCGGGGTCCTACAATGAGCAGTTCTTC. This codes for CASSLVAGSYNEQFF.

The chain combines TRBV9 with TRBJ2-7, with a weak D call TRBD2 (7 bases). Germline V gives CDR1 SGDLS, CDR2 YYNGEE. Trimming removed 3 bases at V and 5 bases at J, with 12 bases between. This CDR3 spans 13 amino acids. DNA for the CDR3: TGTGCCAGCAGCGCTCCCGGGGGGCACGAGCAGTACTTC. Its protein is CASSAPGGHEQYF.

The genes are TRBV9 and TRBJ2-1, with D perhaps being TRBD1 or TRBD2 (6 bases each). The germline CDR1 and CDR2 sequences are SGDLS and YYNGEE. Trimming pared 0 bases from V and 0 bases from J, leaving 13 bases between. The CDR3 extends over 17 amino acids. CDR3 sequence: CASSVGGASTSYNEQFF. CDR3 coding DNA: TGTGCCAGCAGCGTAGGGGGGGCTAGCACCTCCTACAATGAGCAGTTCTTC.

This chain joins TRBV11-2 and TRBJ1-2; D might be TRBD1 (6 bases). Germline lookup yields CDR1 SGHAT and CDR2 FQNNGV. The CDR3 totals 14 residues. V was clipped by 5 bases and J by 3 bases, with 13 bases between them. The DNA of the CDR3 is TGTGCCAGCAGCCGGGGGCAGGGTGACTATGGCTACACCTTC. Amino acids: CASSRGQGDYGYTF.

V gene TRBV7-9 combines with J gene TRBJ2-5; perhaps TRBD1 as D (6 bases). This CDR3 region has 11 residues. V lost 10 bases, J lost 4 bases, and 10 bases lay in between. The germline CDR1 and CDR2 sequences are SEHNR and FQNEAQ (reference sequence). CDR3 protein: CATRGGETQYF. DNA of the CDR3: TGTGCCACCAGGGGCGGAGAGACCCAGTACTTC.

The V call is TRBV6-5, the J call TRBJ1-1; 7 nucleotides match TRBD1. This CDR3 has 13 residues. V dropped 6 bases and J dropped 3; count of bases not matched to a gene: 4. The germline gives CDR1 MNHEY, CDR2 SVGAGI. The CDR3 spells CASSLTGYTEAFF. The CDR3 nucleotides are TGTGCCAGCAGCCTGACAGGGTACACTGAAGCTTTCTTT.

The chain employs TRBV19 and TRBJ2-1; 8 nucleotides agree with TRBD1. J gave up 6 bases and V 1 base, and 5 bases lay outside the gene matches. There are 15 residues in the CDR3. CDR1 is LNHDA and CDR2 is SQIVND in the germline V gene (reference sequence). For the CDR3, the DNA is TGTGCCAGTAGTATAGGGACAGGGCATGTCAATGAGCAGTTCTTC. Translation: CASSIGTGHVNEQFF.

This sequence joins TRBV29-1 and TRBJ2-3, with 11 bases fitting TRBD1. With V trimmed by 8 bases and J by 8 bases, 9 bases remained unmatched. CDR1 is SQVTM, CDR2 ANQGSEA, per germline. This CDR3 region has 13 residues. As DNA, the CDR3 is TGCAGCACCGACGGGACAGGGGGACGTACGCAGTATTTT. This translates into CSTDGTGGRTQYF.

The rearrangement uses TRBV5-1 and TRBJ2-1; a weak D match, TRBD2 (6 bases). Trimming cost V 1 base and J 10 bases, with 27 bases left between them. There are 18 residues in the CDR3. Germline CDR1 is SGHRS and CDR2 is YFSETQ. CDR3 region: CASSLYRRGLLGGQEQFF. CDR3 DNA: TGCGCCAGCAGCTTGTATCGGCGAGGGCTTCTGGGGGGTCAGGAGCAGTTCTTC.

The chain couples TRBV9 to TRBJ2-3; D is unresolved. V gave up 0 bases and J gave up 2 bases, with 13 bases separating them. Germline CDR1 reads SGDLS; CDR2 reads YYNGEE. CDR3 size: 16 residues. CDR3 residues: CASSVAGHVDTDTQYF. CDR3 in DNA: TGTGCCAGCAGCGTAGCTGGTCACGTTGACACAGATACGCAGTATTTT.

The chain carries TRBV11-2 and TRBJ2-5, with TRBD1 matching 7 bases. The junction had 11 bases not matched to a gene; V was cut back by 5 bases and J by 2 bases. Germline CDR1 is SGHAT and CDR2 is FQNNGV. This CDR3 contains 16 residues. CDR3 in DNA: TGTGCCAGCAGCGCCGCCCCCGACAGGGCTCAAGAGACCCAGTACTTC. Translation gives CASSAAPDRAQETQYF.